These 3 T cell receptor beta chains were sequenced from one sample in a study of post-analysis software for immune sequencing data. Included in the TCR beta cDNA libraries were unique molecular identifiers. TCRdb re-analysed the PCR reads in MiXCR, keeping a single row per CDR3 protein. The sample records about 460,000 distinct CDR3 sequences, roughly 45% being singletons. Points from the study as a whole: In patients, TRBV5-6, TRBV5-1 and TRBV20-1 belonged to five or six TRBV segments found more frequently than in controls.

Which antigens these TCRs recognize remains unknown. The sequenced sample was blood. The receptor set was obtained from a girl aged 5 to 17 with multiple sclerosis.

This clonotype appeared a single time. The chain links TRBV7-9 to TRBJ2-1, with 10 bases identical to TRBD2. V dropped 2 bases and J dropped 5; count of bases not matched to a gene: 3. The CDR3 covers 15 residues. CDR1 and CDR2 from the germline V gene are SEHNR and FQNEAQ (reference sequence). This CDR3 reads CASSLSLAGDNEQFF. The DNA of the CDR3 is TGTGCCAGCAGCTTATCTCTAGCGGGGGACAATGAGCAGTTCTTC.

The table lists this clonotype with a few counts. The chain employs TRBV20-1 and TRBJ2-3, with TRBD2 as a possible D gene (5 bases). The CDR3 spans 12 residues. Trimming stripped 3 bases from V and 7 bases from J, with 11 bases between. CDR1 and CDR2 from the germline V gene are DFQATT and SNEGSKA (reference sequence). The CDR3 loop reads CSASFGVNTQYF. As DNA, the CDR3 is TGCAGTGCTAGCTTCGGGGTGAATACGCAGTATTTT.

V gene TRBV28 combines with J gene TRBJ1-5, with a tentative D call TRBD1 (6 bases). CDR1 and CDR2 (germline): MDHEN, SYDVKM. Between the trimmed V and J ends, which lost 4 bases and 5 bases, there was a span of 24 bases. The CDR3 is 18 amino acids. The CDR3 here is CASSSPPMDSSGDQPQHF. CDR3 DNA: TGTGCCAGCAGTTCTCCCCCGATGGACAGTTCCGGGGATCAGCCCCAGCATTTT.